This T cell receptor (beta chain) was identified during a study of post-analysis software for immune sequencing data. Study results and limitations: There was significantly lower normalized Chao1 diversity in multiple sclerosis patients than in controls. Roughly five TRBV segments were significantly more frequent in patients than in controls. TRBV5-6, TRBV5-1 and TRBV20-1 were among these segments. Samples prepared in the same batch strongly co-clustered by F measure.

This clonotype was seen a handful of times. Its target is unknown. Trimming stripped 3 bases from V and 4 bases from J, with 19 bases between. The CDR3 covers 16 residues. Per germline, CDR1 SGHRS and CDR2 YFSETQ. Unique molecular identifiers were carried by the TCR beta cDNA libraries. From the PCR reads, TCRdb called clonotypes with MiXCR, one entry per CDR3 protein. Of some 800,000 distinct CDR3 sequences in the sample, just over 45% were seen once. The specimen sequenced was blood. V usage is TRBV5-1 and J usage is TRBJ1-2; the D gene is possibly TRBD1 (6 bases). The receptor's source is a girl aged 5-17 years with multiple sclerosis. CDR3 sequence: CASSSGQLSTSYGYTF. DNA for the CDR3: TGCGCCAGCAGCTCCGGACAGCTCTCTACATCCTATGGCTACACCTTC. Full variable domain (remainder filled in from reference TRBV5-1 and TRBJ1-2): KAGVTQTPRYLIKTRGQQVTLSCSPISGHRSVSWYQQTPGQGLQFLFEYFSETQRNKGNFPGRFSGRQFSNSRSEMNVSTLELGDSALYLCASSSGQLSTSYGYTFGSGTRLTVV.